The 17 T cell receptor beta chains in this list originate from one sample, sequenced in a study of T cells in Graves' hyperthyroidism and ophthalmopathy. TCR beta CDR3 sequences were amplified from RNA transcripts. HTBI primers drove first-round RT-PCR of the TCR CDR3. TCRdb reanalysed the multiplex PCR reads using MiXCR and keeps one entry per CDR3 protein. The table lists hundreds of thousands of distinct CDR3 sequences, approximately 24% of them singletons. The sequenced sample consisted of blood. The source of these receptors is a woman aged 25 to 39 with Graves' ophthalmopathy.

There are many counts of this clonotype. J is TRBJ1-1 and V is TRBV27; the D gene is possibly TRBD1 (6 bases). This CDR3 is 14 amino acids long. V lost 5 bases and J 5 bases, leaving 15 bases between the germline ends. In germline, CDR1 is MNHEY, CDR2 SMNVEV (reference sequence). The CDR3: CASSRNREGTEAFF. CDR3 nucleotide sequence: TGTGCCAGCAGTAGAAACAGGGAGGGAACTGAAGCTTTCTTT.

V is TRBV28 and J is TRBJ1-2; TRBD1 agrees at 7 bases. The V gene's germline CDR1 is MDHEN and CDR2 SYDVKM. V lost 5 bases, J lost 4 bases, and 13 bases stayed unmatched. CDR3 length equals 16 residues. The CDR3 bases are TGTGCCAGCAGTCCTCGGACAGGAGGGTTCCTCTATGGCTACACCTTC. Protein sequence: CASSPRTGGFLYGYTF.

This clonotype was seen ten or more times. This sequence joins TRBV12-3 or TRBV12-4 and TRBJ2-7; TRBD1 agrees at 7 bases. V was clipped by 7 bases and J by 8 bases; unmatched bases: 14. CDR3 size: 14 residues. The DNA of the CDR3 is TGTGCCAGCACCTCAAGGGACAGCCTTTTCCAGCAGTACTTC. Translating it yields CASTSRDSLFQQYF.

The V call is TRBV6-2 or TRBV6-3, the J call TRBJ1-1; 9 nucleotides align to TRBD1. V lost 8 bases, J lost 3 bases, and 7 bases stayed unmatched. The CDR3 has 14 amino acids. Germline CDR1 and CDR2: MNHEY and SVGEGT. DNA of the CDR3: TGTGCCAGCTTAACAGGGGGCGCGGACACTGAAGCTTTCTTT. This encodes CASLTGGADTEAFF.

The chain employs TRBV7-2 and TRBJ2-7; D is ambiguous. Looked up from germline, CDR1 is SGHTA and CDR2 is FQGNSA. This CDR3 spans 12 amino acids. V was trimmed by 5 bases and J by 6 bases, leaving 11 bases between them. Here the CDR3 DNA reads TGTGCCAGCAGCATCGATGTCGGCGAGCAGTACTTC. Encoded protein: CASSIDVGEQYF. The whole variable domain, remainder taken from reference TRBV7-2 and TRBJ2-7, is GAGVSQSPSNKVTEKGKDVELRCDPISGHTALYWYRQSLGQGLEFLIYFQGNSAPDKSGLPSDRFSAERTGGSVSTLTIQRTQQEDSAVYLCASSIDVGEQYFGPGTRLTVT.

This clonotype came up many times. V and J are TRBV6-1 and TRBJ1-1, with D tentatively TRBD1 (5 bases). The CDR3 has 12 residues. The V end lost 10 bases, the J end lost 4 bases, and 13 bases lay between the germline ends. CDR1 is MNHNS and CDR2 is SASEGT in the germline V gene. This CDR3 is CAMGGSLTEAFF. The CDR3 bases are TGTGCCATGGGGGGGTCTCTCACTGAAGCTTTCTTT.

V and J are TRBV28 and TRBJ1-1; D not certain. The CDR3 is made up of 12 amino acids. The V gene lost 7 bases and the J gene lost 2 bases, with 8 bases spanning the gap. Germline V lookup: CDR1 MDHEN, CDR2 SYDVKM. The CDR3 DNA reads TGTGCCAGCACCCGGAGTAACACTGAAGCTTTCTTT. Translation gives CASTRSNTEAFF.

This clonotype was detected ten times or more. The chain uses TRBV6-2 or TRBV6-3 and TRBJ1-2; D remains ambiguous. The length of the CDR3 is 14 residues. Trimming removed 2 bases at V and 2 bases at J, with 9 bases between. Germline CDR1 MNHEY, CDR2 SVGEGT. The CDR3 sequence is CASSYPPGNYGYTF. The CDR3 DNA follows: TGTGCCAGCAGTTACCCTCCGGGAAACTATGGCTACACCTTC.

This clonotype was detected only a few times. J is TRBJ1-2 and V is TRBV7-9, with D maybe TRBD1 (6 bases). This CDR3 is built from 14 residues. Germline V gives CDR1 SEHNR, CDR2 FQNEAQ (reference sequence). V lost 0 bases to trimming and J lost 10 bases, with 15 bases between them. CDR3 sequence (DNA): TGTGCCAGCAGCTTAGCGGGGCAGGGACAAATCTACACCTTC. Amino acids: CASSLAGQGQIYTF. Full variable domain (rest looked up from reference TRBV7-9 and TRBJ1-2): DTGVSQNPRHKITKRGQNVTFRCDPISEHNRLYWYRQTLGQGPEFLTYFQNEAQLEKSRLLSDRFSAERPKGSFSTLEIQRTEQGDSAMYLCASSLAGQGQIYTFGSGTRLTVV.

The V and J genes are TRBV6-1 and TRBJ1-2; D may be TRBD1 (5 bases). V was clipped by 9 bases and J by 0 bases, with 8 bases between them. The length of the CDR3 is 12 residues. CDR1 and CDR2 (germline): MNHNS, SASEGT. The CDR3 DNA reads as TGTGCCAGTGACAGAGCTAACTATGGCTACACCTTC. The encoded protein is CASDRANYGYTF.

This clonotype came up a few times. The CDR3 loop reads CASSYERGLSGNTIYF. The CDR3 DNA is TGTGCCAGCAGTTACGAACGGGGACTCTCTGGAAACACCATATATTTT. The rearrangement links TRBV6-5 to TRBJ1-3; possible D gene TRBD1, 5 bases. The CDR3 length is 16 residues. Germline V lookup: CDR1 MNHEY, CDR2 SVGAGI. The V and J ends lost 2 bases and 0 bases respectively, with 11 bases between them.

The CDR3 region is CASTDTGQGEQYF. CDR3 in DNA: TGTGCCAGCACCGATACAGGACAGGGGGAGCAGTACTTC. The chain is built from TRBV28 and TRBJ2-7; the match to TRBD1 covers 9 bases. The CDR3 is 13 residues long. Germline V CDR1 and CDR2: MDHEN, SYDVKM. The J segment lost 7 bases and the V segment lost 7 bases, leaving 8 bases of the junction unmatched.

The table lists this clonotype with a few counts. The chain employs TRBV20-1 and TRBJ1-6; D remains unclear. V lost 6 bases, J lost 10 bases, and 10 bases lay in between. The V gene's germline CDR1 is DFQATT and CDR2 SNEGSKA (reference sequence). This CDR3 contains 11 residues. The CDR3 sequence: CSATGPSPLHF. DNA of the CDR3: TGCAGTGCCACTGGCCCCTCACCCCTCCACTTT.

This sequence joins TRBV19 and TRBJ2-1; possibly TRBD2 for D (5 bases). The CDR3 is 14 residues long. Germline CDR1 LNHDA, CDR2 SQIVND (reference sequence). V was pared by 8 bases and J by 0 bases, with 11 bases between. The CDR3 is CASGGVSSYNEQFF. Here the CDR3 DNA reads TGTGCCAGTGGAGGCGTTAGCTCCTACAATGAGCAGTTCTTC.

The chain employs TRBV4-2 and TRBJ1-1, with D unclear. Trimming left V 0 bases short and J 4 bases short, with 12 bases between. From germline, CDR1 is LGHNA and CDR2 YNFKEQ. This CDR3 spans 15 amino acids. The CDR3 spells CASSQDLTEGTEAFF. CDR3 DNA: TGTGCCAGCAGCCAAGATTTGACGGAGGGCACTGAAGCTTTCTTT.

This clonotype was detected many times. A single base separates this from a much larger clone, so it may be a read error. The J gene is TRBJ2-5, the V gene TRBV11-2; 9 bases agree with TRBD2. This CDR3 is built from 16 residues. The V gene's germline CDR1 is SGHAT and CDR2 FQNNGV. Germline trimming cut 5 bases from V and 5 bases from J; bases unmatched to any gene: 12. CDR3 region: CASSNSGGGVVETQYF. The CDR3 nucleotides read TGTGCCAGCAGCAATTCCGGCGGGGGGGTGGTGGAGACCCAGTACTTC.

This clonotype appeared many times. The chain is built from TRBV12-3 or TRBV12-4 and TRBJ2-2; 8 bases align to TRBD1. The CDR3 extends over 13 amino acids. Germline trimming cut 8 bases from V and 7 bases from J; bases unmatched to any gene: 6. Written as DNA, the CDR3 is TGTGCCAGCCAGGACAGGGATAACGGGGAGCTGTTTTTT. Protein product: CASQDRDNGELFF.